A selection of T cell receptor beta chains follows, all from one sample in a study of post-analysis software for immune sequencing data. TCRdb used MiXCR to reprocess the PCR reads, holding one entry per CDR3 protein. The sample carries around 770,000 distinct CDR3 sequences, roughly 50% recorded once. The specimen sequenced was blood. These receptors were collected from a girl aged 10 to 17 with multiple sclerosis. Each CDR3 is given with its conserved first and last residue. The D gene is left open where the match is weak. The size entry is marked missing in some rows and otherwise reads once, few, many or a size class.

d_gene	abundance	j_gene	v_gene	CDR3nt	CDR3aa
TRBD2	few	TRBJ2-1	TRBV18	TGTGCCAGCTCACCAAATAGCGGGAGCTCCTACAATGAGCAGTTCTTC	CASSPNSGSSYNEQFF
NA	NA	TRBJ2-3	TRBV12-3/TRBV12-4	TGTGCCAGCAGTCCAGGACCCGGAGATACGCAGTATTTT	CASSPGPGDTQYF
NA	NA	TRBJ2-1	TRBV9	TGTGCCAGCAGCGGGACTGAGGGGAAGCAGTTCTTC	CASSGTEGKQFF
NA	once	TRBJ1-1	TRBV29-1	TGCAGCGTCAGGGCCGGAAATCCGAACGCTGAAGCTTTCTTT	CSVRAGNPNAEAFF
NA	NA	TRBJ2-5	TRBV6-5	TGTGCCAGCAGTAGCATAGAGGGGGGAGAGACCCAGTACTTC	CASSSIEGGETQYF
NA	many	TRBJ1-1	TRBV12-3/TRBV12-4	TGTGCCAGCAGTTTGGGGGGCGGCACTGAAGCTTTCTTT	CASSLGGGTEAFF
NA	NA	TRBJ2-3	TRBV5-1	TGCGCCAGCAGCTTGGGGGTCGGGGCTACCACAGATACGCAGTATTTT	CASSLGVGATTDTQYF
NA	NA	TRBJ2-3	TRBV28	TGTGCCAGCAGTGCCCCACAAGGGTCTAGCACAGATACGCAGTATTTT	CASSAPQGSSTDTQYF
TRBD1	once	TRBJ2-1	TRBV2	TGTGCCAGCACCCAGGAGGGGACAGGGATTTACAATGAGCAGTTCTTC	CASTQEGTGIYNEQFF
TRBD2	few	TRBJ2-1	TRBV20-1	TGCAGTGCTAGGGGACTAGCGGGCCCTAGCTCCTACAATGAGCAGTTCTTC	CSARGLAGPSSYNEQFF
TRBD2	few	TRBJ2-1	TRBV7-3	TGTGCCAGCAGCTTACAGGGGACTAGCGGGATCTACAATGAGCAGTTCTTC	CASSLQGTSGIYNEQFF
NA	few	TRBJ2-1	TRBV7-7	TGTGCTAGCAGCTTAGCGCCGGCTCGTAGCCACAATGAGCAGTTCTTC	CASSLAPARSHNEQFF
NA	NA	TRBJ1-2	TRBV27	TGTGCCAGCAGTCCCTGGACAGAAACAGCTAACTATGGCTACACCTTC	CASSPWTETANYGYTF
NA	NA	TRBJ2-2	TRBV7-2	TGTGCCCAGGACCAGCGGAACACCGGGGAGCTGTTTTTT	CAQDQRNTGELFF
NA	NA	TRBJ1-1	TRBV20-1	TGCAGTGCTAGAGTAGGGACTCTCGGGAACACTGAAGCTTTCTTT	CSARVGTLGNTEAFF
NA	NA	TRBJ2-7	TRBV29-1	TGCAGCGTATTGGGGAGGCCCCACGAGCAGTACTTC	CSVLGRPHEQYF
NA	NA	TRBJ1-2	TRBV10-3	TGTGCCATCAGCCCCGACGAGACGGGGGTGAGAGGCTACACCTTC	CAISPDETGVRGYTF
TRBD2	few	TRBJ2-1	TRBV2	TGTGCCAGCAGTTACTACGGGACTAGTCTCCTTATGACCTACAATGAGCAGTTCTTC	CASSYYGTSLLMTYNEQFF
NA	NA	TRBJ2-6	TRBV20-1	TGCAGTGCTAGACGGGGGTCCGGGGCCAACGTCCTGACTTTC	CSARRGSGANVLTF
NA	NA	TRBJ2-3	TRBV5-1	TGCGCCAGCAGTGAGGCGGGAATAGATACGCAGTATTTT	CASSEAGIDTQYF
TRBD1	NA	TRBJ1-2	TRBV19	TGTGCCATTCGGACAGGGTTGGCCTATGGCTACACCTTC	CAIRTGLAYGYTF
TRBD1	few	TRBJ2-7	TRBV6-5	TGTGCCAGCAACCGGCAACTAGGACAGGGAATCTACGAGCAGTACTTC	CASNRQLGQGIYEQYF
TRBD2	few	TRBJ2-1	TRBV29-1	TGCAGCGTTGAAACAGCGGGAGGGCCAAGCGAGCAGTTCTTC	CSVETAGGPSEQFF
NA	NA	TRBJ2-1	TRBV7-9	TGTGCCAGCAGCTTAGTGGGACGGAATGAGCAGTTCTTC	CASSLVGRNEQFF
TRBD2	NA	TRBJ2-1	TRBV5-6	TGCGCCAGCAGCCAACCTGCCGGGACTAGCGGGAGACCCCGAGTGCGTGAGCAGTTCTTC	CASSQPAGTSGRPRVREQFF
TRBD1	few	TRBJ2-7	TRBV6-1	TGTGCCAGCAGCCGCTCAGGGGGCCCCTACGAGCAGTACTTC	CASSRSGGPYEQYF
TRBD2	few	TRBJ2-1	TRBV9	TGTGCCAGCAGCGTAGACCCCCCTGGGGGACTAGCGGGAGGAAATGAGCAGTTCTTC	CASSVDPPGGLAGGNEQFF
NA	NA	TRBJ2-1	TRBV6-5	TGTGCCAGCAGTCCCCAGGGTTACAATGAGCAGTTCTTC	CASSPQGYNEQFF
NA	NA	TRBJ2-5	TRBV14	TGTGCCAGCAGCCAATCGAGATCAGAGACCCAGTACTTC	CASSQSRSETQYF
TRBD2	NA	TRBJ2-3	TRBV20-1	TGCAGTGCTAGATCTCTTCCGGGACTAGCGGGAGGGCGAAGCACAGATACGCAGTATTTT	CSARSLPGLAGGRSTDTQYF
TRBD2	few	TRBJ2-3	TRBV5-1	TGCGCCAGCAGCTTGCGGGGGGTACTTCGTGATACGCAGTATTTT	CASSLRGVLRDTQYF
NA	NA	TRBJ2-3	TRBV5-1	TGCGCCAGCAGCTTGGATGAGGGGCGATCAGATACGCAGTATTTT	CASSLDEGRSDTQYF
TRBD1	NA	TRBJ1-2	TRBV14	TGTGCCAGCAGCCAAGATTTTGGGACAGGGGTTGCCTATGGCTACACCTTC	CASSQDFGTGVAYGYTF
NA	few	TRBJ2-3	TRBV20-1	TGCAGTGCCCGCTGGCGGGGAGACTTGGTTACGCAGTATTTT	CSARWRGDLVTQYF
TRBD2	NA	TRBJ2-7	TRBV5-1	TGCGCCAGCAGCCCCCCCGGGACTAGCGCCTACGAGCAGTACTTC	CASSPPGTSAYEQYF
NA	NA	TRBJ1-4	TRBV29-1	TGCAGCGCTAACGTTGGGGTCAGGCATGAAAAACTGTTTTTT	CSANVGVRHEKLFF
TRBD1	NA	TRBJ2-7	TRBV15	TGTGCCACCAGCAGACCGACAGGGATCGGCTCCTACGAGCAGTACTTC	CATSRPTGIGSYEQYF
TRBD2	few	TRBJ2-1	TRBV29-1	TGCAGCGTTGTTACTAGCGGAAATGAGCAGTTCTTC	CSVVTSGNEQFF
TRBD2	few	TRBJ2-7	TRBV7-2	TGTGCCAGCAGCCTGGTGGTGGCGGGAGGTGCTGACGAGCAGTACTTC	CASSLVVAGGADEQYF
NA	NA	TRBJ1-2	TRBV20-1	TGCAGTGCCCCCCGAGCGGGCCTACAGGAATATGGCTACACCTTC	CSAPRAGLQEYGYTF
NA	few	TRBJ2-5	TRBV15	TGTGCCACCAGCAGAGATCGGGCGGTTCAAGAGACCCAGTACTTC	CATSRDRAVQETQYF
NA	NA	TRBJ2-5	TRBV4-3	TGCGCCAGCAGCCAGCGGGACAGACTCACCAAAGAGACCCAGTACTTC	CASSQRDRLTKETQYF
TRBD1	NA	TRBJ2-1	TRBV7-9	TGTGCCAGCAGCGGGACAGGGCGGAATGAGCAGTTCTTC	CASSGTGRNEQFF
NA	few	TRBJ2-7	TRBV28	TGTGCCAGCAGTTTTGCTAGCAGGTACGAGCAGTACTTC	CASSFASRYEQYF